One and the same sample provided the 5 T cell receptor beta chains below, sequenced in a study of OX40 agonist ivuxolimab in advanced cancers. The protocol used for the library was the immunoSEQ multiplex PCR assay. The immuneACCESS repertoire file appears here via TCRdb, limited to in-frame rearrangements. These files lack a portion of the clones; in checked studies, under half of the deficit traces to unresolved V genes, and the cause of the others is not known. This sample is represented by tens of thousands of clones; around 90% of them were singletons. The top ten hold under 0.65% of the sample. The sample consisted of CD4+ or CD8+ T cells sorted from blood, taken in a trial of the OX40 agonist ivuxolimab. The origin of the receptors is an adult with an advanced solid tumor such as melanoma, head and neck, liver or kidney cancer.

The rearrangement joins TRBV11-2 to TRBJ2-7, with a tentative D call TRBD2 (5 bases). The germline V and J ends were trimmed by 1 base and 0 bases, with 16 bases remaining between them. Germline V gives CDR1 SGHAT, CDR2 FQNNGV. This CDR3 has 17 amino acids. The CDR3 region has the DNA TGTGCCAGCAGCTTAGTTCGGGGTGGGGTGAACTCCTACGAGCAGTACTTC. This gives the protein CASSLVRGGVNSYEQYF.

This clone has a handful of counts. The chain couples TRBV2 to TRBJ2-7; D gene unclear. The CDR3 contains 13 residues. The V end was cut by 6 bases, the J end by 3 bases, with 12 bases between. CDR1 is SNHLY, CDR2 FYNNEI, per germline. In DNA, the CDR3 is TGTGCCAGCAGATGGGCTCGAGGCTACGAGCAGTACTTC. Translation gives CASRWARGYEQYF.

The V and J genes are TRBV18 and TRBJ2-1; TRBD2 aligns across 13 bases. CDR3 length: 15 amino acids. V dropped 6 bases and J dropped 10; count of bases not matched to a gene: 9. Germline values: CDR1 KGHSH, CDR2 LQKENI. This CDR3 is CASSLGTSGADEQFF. CDR3 coding DNA: TGTGCCAGCTCCCTAGGGACTAGCGGGGCAGACGAGCAGTTCTTC.

For this clone: Other DNA sequences from this sample encode an identical CDR3 as well. The rearrangement links TRBV11-2 to TRBJ1-1; no firm D call. This CDR3 is built from 11 residues. V was shortened by 0 bases and J by 4 bases, with 0 bases between the two germline ends. Looked up from germline, CDR1 is SGHAT and CDR2 is FQNNGV. CDR3 bases: TGTGCCAGCAGCTTAGACACTGAAGCTTTCTTT. Its translation: CASSLDTEAFF.

The chain has TRBV10-3 and TRBJ2-2; D is uncertain. The CDR3 extends over 14 amino acids. V dropped 0 bases and J dropped 3 bases, with 5 bases sitting between them. The germline V gene encodes CDR1 ENHRY and CDR2 SYGVKD. The CDR3 reads CAISESRDTGELFF. For the CDR3, the DNA is TGTGCCATCAGTGAGTCTAGGGACACCGGGGAGCTGTTTTTT.